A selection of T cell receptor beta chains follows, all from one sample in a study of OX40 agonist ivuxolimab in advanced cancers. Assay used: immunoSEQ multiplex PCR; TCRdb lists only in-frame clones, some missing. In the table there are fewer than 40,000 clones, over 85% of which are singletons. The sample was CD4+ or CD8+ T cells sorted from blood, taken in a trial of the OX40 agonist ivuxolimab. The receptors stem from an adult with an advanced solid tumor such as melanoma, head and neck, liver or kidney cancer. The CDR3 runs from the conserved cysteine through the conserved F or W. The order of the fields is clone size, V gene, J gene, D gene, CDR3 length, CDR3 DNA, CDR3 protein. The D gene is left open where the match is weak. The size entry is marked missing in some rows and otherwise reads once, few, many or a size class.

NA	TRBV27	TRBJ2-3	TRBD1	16	TGTGCCAGCAGTTTATGGGGGACAGGCCGCACAGATACGCAGTATTTT	CASSLWGTGRTDTQYF
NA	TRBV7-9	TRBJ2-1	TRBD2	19	TGTGCCAGCAGCCAGGTGGCTAGCGGGACCTGGAGCTCCTACAATGAGCAGTTCTTC	CASSQVASGTWSSYNEQFF
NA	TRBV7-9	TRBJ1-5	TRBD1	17	TGTGCCAGCAGTATGTTAACCGGGACAGGGATCAATCAGCCCCAGCATTTT	CASSMLTGTGINQPQHF
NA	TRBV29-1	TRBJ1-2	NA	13	TGCAGCGGAGGGTTAGGGCAGGGCTATGGCTACACCTTC	CSGGLGQGYGYTF
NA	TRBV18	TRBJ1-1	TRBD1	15	TGTGCCAGCTCACCCAAGACAGGGATGAACACTGAAGCTTTCTTT	CASSPKTGMNTEAFF
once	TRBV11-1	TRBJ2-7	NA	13	TGTGCCAGCAGCTTAGCCATCCCCTACGAGCAGTACTTC	CASSLAIPYEQYF
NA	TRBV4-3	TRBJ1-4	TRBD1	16	TGCGCCAGCAGCCAAATGGACAGGGAGAATTGGGAAAAACTGTTTTTT	CASSQMDRENWEKLFF
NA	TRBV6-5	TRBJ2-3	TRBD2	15	TGTGCCAGCAGCTCCGGACTAGCGGGGAGGGATACGCAGTATTTT	CASSSGLAGRDTQYF
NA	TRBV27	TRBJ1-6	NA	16	TGTGCCAGCAGTTCCTTCCGGGCGGGGGGTAATTCACCCCTCCACTTT	CASSSFRAGGNSPLHF
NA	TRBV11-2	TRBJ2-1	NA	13	TGTGCCAGCAGCTCAGGGCCTTACAATGAGCAGTTCTTC	CASSSGPYNEQFF
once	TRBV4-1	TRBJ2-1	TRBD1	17	TGCGCCAGCAGCCAGGAATTGACAGGGGGCTTAATAAATGAGCAGTTCTTC	CASSQELTGGLINEQFF
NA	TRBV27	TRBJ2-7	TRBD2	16	TGTGCCAGCAGTTCCCTTGGACTAGCGGGAATTTACGAGCAGTACTTC	CASSSLGLAGIYEQYF
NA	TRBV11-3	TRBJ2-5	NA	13	TGTGCCAGCAGCTTAGCGTCGTGGGAGACCCAGTACTTC	CASSLASWETQYF
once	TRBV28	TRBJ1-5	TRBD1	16	TGTGCCAGCAGTTTATCTTGGACAGGGAACGTTCAGCCCCAGCATTTT	CASSLSWTGNVQPQHF
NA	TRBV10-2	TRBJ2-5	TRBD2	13	TGCGCCAGCAGAATTAGCGGGAGACAGACCCAGTACTTC	CASRISGRQTQYF
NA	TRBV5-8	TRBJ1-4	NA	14	TGTGCCAGCAGCTTGTCCATAGATAATGAAAAACTGTTTTTT	CASSLSIDNEKLFF
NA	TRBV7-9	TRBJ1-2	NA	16	TGTGCCAGCAGCCCGAGGGACATTCGGTTTGACTATGGCTACACCTTC	CASSPRDIRFDYGYTF
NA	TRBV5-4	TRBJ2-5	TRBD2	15	TGTGCCAGCAGCTTGACTAGCGGGAGAGAAGAGACCCAGTACTTC	CASSLTSGREETQYF
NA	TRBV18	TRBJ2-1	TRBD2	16	TGTGCCAGCTCGCGCCCGGGTAGCGGGGGATACAATGAGCAGTTCTTC	CASSRPGSGGYNEQFF
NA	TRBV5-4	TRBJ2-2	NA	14	TGTGCCAGCAGCTTCATCCAGGACACCGGGGAGCTGTTTTTT	CASSFIQDTGELFF
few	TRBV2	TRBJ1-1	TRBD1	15	TGTGCCAGCAGTGCCGGGACAGGGAGGAACACTGAAGCTTTCTTT	CASSAGTGRNTEAFF
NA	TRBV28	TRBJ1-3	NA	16	TGTGCCAGCAGTTTATGGTCACAGGGTTTGGGAAACACCATATATTTT	CASSLWSQGLGNTIYF
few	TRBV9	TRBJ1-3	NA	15	TGTGCCAGCAGCGTACAGGGCAACTCTGGAAACACCATATATTTT	CASSVQGNSGNTIYF
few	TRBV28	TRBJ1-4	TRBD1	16	TGTGCCAGCAGGACAACCGACAGGGCAACTAATGAAAAACTGTTTTTT	CASRTTDRATNEKLFF